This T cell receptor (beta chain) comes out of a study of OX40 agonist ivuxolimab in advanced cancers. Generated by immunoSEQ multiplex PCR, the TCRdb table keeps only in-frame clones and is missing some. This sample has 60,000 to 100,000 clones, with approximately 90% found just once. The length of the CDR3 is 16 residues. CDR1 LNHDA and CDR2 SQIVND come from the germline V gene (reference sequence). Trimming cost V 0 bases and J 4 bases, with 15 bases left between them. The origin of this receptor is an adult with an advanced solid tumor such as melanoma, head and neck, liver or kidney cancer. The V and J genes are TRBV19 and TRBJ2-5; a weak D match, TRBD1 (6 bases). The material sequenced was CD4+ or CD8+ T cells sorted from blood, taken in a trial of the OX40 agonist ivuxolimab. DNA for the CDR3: TGTGCCAGTAGTATAGACAACTGGGCAGGGGCAGAGACCCAGTACTTC. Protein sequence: CASSIDNWAGAETQYF.